This T cell receptor (beta chain) was obtained from a study of T cell responses to AZD1222 COVID-19 vaccine. Study-wide results and caveats: Donors were largely white British and mainly female; clonal diversity was possibly underestimated.

In the case of this clone: The antigen is undetermined.

This CDR3 is 14 amino acids long. Per germline, CDR1 LNHDA and CDR2 SQIVND (reference sequence). V lost 7 bases and J lost 4, with 15 bases in between. Sequenced by immunoSEQ multiplex PCR; TCRdb stores in-frame clones only, minus some. This sample has over 60,000 clones, with 88% found just once. The sequencing used peripheral blood, collected 28 days after the second dose of the MenACWY control vaccine. This sequence was found in an adult who received the MenACWY meningococcal vaccine as a control. The chain employs TRBV19 and TRBJ2-3; D perhaps matches TRBD1 (6 bases). The CDR3 spells CASTARGSADTQYF. CDR3 sequence (DNA): TGTGCCAGTACGGCGAGGGGGAGCGCAGATACGCAGTATTTT.